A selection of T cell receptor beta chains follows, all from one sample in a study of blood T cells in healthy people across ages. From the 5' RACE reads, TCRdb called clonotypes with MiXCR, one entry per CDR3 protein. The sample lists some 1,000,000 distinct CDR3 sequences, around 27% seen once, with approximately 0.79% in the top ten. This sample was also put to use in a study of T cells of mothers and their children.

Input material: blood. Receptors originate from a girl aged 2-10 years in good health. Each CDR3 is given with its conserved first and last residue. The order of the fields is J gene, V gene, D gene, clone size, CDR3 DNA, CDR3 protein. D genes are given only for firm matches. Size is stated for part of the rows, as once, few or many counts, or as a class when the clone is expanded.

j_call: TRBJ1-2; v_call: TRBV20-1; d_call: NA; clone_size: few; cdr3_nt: TGCAGTGCCCTGGTCCTGCCCTGGGGCTATGGCTACACCTTC; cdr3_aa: CSALVLPWGYGYTF
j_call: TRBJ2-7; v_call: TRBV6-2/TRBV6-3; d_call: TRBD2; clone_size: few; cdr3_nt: TGTGCCAGCAGTTACGAGGCTAGCGGGTACGAGCAGTACTTC; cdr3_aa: CASSYEASGYEQYF
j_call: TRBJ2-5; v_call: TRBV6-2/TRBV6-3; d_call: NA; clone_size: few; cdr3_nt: TGTGCCAGCAGTTACGGGATCGAACGGGGTCGAGAGACCCAGTACTTC; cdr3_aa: CASSYGIERGRETQYF
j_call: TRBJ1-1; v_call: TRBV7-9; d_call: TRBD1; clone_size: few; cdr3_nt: TGTGCCAGCAGCTTAGCCGGACAGGGGGCCACTGGAGCTTTCTTT; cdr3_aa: CASSLAGQGATGAFF
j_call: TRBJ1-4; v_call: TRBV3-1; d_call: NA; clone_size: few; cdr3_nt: TGTGCCAGCAGCCAACGGTCGGCAGGCGAAAAACTGTTTTTT; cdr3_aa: CASSQRSAGEKLFF
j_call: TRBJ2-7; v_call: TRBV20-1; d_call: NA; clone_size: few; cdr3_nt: TGCAGTGCTAGAGAGTTTACCTACGAGCAGTACTTC; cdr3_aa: CSAREFTYEQYF
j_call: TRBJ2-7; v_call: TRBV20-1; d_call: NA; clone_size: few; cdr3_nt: TGCAGTGCTGTCAACCTACACGAAGGCGAGCAGTACTTC; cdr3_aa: CSAVNLHEGEQYF
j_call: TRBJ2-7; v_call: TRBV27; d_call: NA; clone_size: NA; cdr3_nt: TGTGCCAGCGGGACAGGCGGGGGGGATTACGAGCAGTACTTC; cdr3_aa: CASGTGGGDYEQYF
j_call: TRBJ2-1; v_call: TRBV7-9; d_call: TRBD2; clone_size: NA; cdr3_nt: TGTGCCAGCAGCGACGGACTAGCGGGAGGGCCTAGCTCCTACAATGAGCAGTTCTTC; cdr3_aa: CASSDGLAGGPSSYNEQFF
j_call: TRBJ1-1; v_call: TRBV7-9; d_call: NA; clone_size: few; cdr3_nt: TGTGCCAGCAGCTTTTTTTTGAGAGTTAGGACTGAAGCTTTCTTT; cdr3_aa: CASSFFLRVRTEAFF
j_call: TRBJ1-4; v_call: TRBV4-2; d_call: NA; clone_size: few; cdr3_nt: TGTGCCAGCAGCCAAGATGGGGCGGATGAAAAACTGTTTTTT; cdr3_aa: CASSQDGADEKLFF
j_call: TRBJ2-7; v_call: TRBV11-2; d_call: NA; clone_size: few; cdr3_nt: TGTGCCAGCAGCTTACACGGTCAGGAGGAGTCATGGTACGAGCAGTACTTC; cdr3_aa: CASSLHGQEESWYEQYF
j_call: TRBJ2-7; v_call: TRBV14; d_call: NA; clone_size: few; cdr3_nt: TGTGCCAGCAGCCGAGGTCCAAAGTCCTACGAGCAGTACTTC; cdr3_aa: CASSRGPKSYEQYF
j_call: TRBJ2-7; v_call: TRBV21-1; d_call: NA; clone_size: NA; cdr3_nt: TGTGCCAGCAGCAAAGGGACGGCGGCAGACTACGAGCAGTACTTC; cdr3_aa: CASSKGTAADYEQYF